The source of this T cell receptor (beta chain) is a study of cytomegalovirus exposure and HLA in healthy donors. About the research overall: The roughly 110 validation repertoires used the same platform as the roughly 610 first-cohort repertoires, a later analysis reported.

Notes on this clone: Germline is not matched at one junction end, which may reflect a read error.

The protocol was immunoSEQ multiplex PCR, while the TCRdb copy is restricted to in-frame clones and leaves out a portion. Counted here are 220,000 or so clones, approximately 80% occurring once; the ten biggest clones make up roughly an eighth. CDR3 length equals 14 residues. Germline V CDR1 and CDR2: MGHDK, SYGVNS. The chain links TRBV25-1 to TRBJ1-4, with D maybe TRBD1 (6 bases). Sequenced input: PBMCs. The clonotype originates from a woman aged 25-40 years in good health and CMV-seropositive. Here the CDR3 reads CASSVGTTDEKLFF. CDR3 DNA sequence: TGTGCCAGCAGTGTGGGGACAACTGATGAAAAACTGTTTTTT.